This TCR beta chain appears in the sequencing data of a study of response to subunit inactivated influenza vaccine. TCRdb reprocessed the RT-PCR reads via MiXCR and lists one record per CDR3 protein. The table lists hundreds of thousands of distinct CDR3 sequences, 7.5% to 8.5% of them singletons. The TCR originated in a man aged 50 to 69 who received an inactivated influenza vaccine. The sample here was PBMCs from blood, taken less than 30 months after vaccination.

CDR3 DNA sequence: TGCGCCAGCAGCTCCCGTAGCGGGAGCAAGTCCTACGAGCAGTACTTC. This sequence encodes CASSSRSGSKSYEQYF. V is TRBV5-1 and J is TRBJ2-7, with 9 nucleotides matching TRBD2. The CDR3 contains 16 residues. With 3 bases clipped from V and 1 base from J, the junction kept 8 bases outside the gene matches. Germline CDR1 is SGHRS and CDR2 is YFSETQ.